These T cell receptor beta chains were read from a single sample in a study of blood T cell repertoires in COVID-19. The data were produced by immunoSEQ multiplex PCR, yet TCRdb's version contains in-frame clones alone and is incomplete. The sample consists of over 150,000 clones, roughly nine tenths of them appearing once. Input material: peripheral blood. These receptors were collected from a man aged 18 to 35 who had recovered from COVID-19. The CDR3 runs from the conserved cysteine through the conserved F or W. Fields, in order: CDR3 protein, CDR3 DNA, clone size, J gene, D gene, V gene. D genes are given only for firm matches. Some rows mark clone size as missing; the rest say once, few, many or name a class of expanded clone.

CDR3aa: CASRRGGTYEQYF
CDR3nt: TGTGCCAGCAGGCGGGGGGGAACCTACGAGCAGTACTTC
abundance: once
j_gene: TRBJ2-7
d_gene: TRBD2
v_gene: TRBV28

CDR3aa: CARSSDVGRFGYTF
CDR3nt: TGTGCCAGAAGTTCCGACGTGGGGAGGTTTGGCTACACCTTC
abundance: -
j_gene: TRBJ1-2
d_gene: -
v_gene: TRBV5-3

CDR3aa: CASSFGASGTWEQYF
CDR3nt: TGTGCCAGCAGCTTCGGGGCTAGCGGGACCTGGGAGCAGTACTTC
abundance: -
j_gene: TRBJ2-7
d_gene: TRBD2
v_gene: TRBV11-2

CDR3aa: CASSRLAGAPPHNEQFF
CDR3nt: TGTGCCAGCAGTCGACTAGCGGGAGCCCCCCCTCACAATGAGCAGTTCTTC
abundance: -
j_gene: TRBJ2-1
d_gene: TRBD2
v_gene: TRBV7-2

CDR3aa: CASSLGLTSGSYEQYF
CDR3nt: TGTGCCAGCAGCTTGGGGTTAACTAGCGGCTCCTACGAGCAGTACTTC
abundance: -
j_gene: TRBJ2-7
d_gene: TRBD2
v_gene: TRBV5-4

CDR3aa: CARRAGNEQFF
CDR3nt: TGTGCCAGGAGGGCGGGCAATGAGCAGTTCTTC
abundance: -
j_gene: TRBJ2-1
d_gene: -
v_gene: TRBV11-3

CDR3aa: CASSIRGLAGGEQFF
CDR3nt: TGTGCCAGTAGTATAAGGGGACTAGCGGGAGGTGAGCAGTTCTTC
abundance: -
j_gene: TRBJ2-1
d_gene: TRBD2
v_gene: TRBV19

CDR3aa: CASSAGTSGPNTGELFF
CDR3nt: TGTGCCAGCAGCGCCGGGACTAGCGGGCCGAACACCGGGGAGCTGTTTTTT
abundance: -
j_gene: TRBJ2-2
d_gene: TRBD2
v_gene: TRBV9

CDR3aa: CASSLGTAYEQYF
CDR3nt: TGTGCCAGCAGTCTGGGGACAGCCTACGAGCAGTACTTC
abundance: -
j_gene: TRBJ2-7
d_gene: TRBD1
v_gene: TRBV28

CDR3aa: CASSLGQGFGSYEQYF
CDR3nt: TGTGCCAGCAGCTTGGGGCAGGGATTTGGTTCCTACGAGCAGTACTTC
abundance: -
j_gene: TRBJ2-7
d_gene: -
v_gene: TRBV5-5

CDR3aa: CASSRGTGFSAEQFF
CDR3nt: TGTGCCAGCAGTCGGGGGACAGGGTTTTCTGCGGAGCAGTTCTTC
abundance: few
j_gene: TRBJ2-1
d_gene: TRBD1
v_gene: TRBV13

CDR3aa: CAIRGGGSAETQYF
CDR3nt: TGTGCCATCCGAGGGGGGGGTTCGGCGGAGACCCAGTACTTC
abundance: -
j_gene: TRBJ2-5
d_gene: -
v_gene: TRBV10-3

CDR3aa: CATSDLQTSGTYNEQFF
CDR3nt: TGTGCCACCAGTGATTTGCAGACTAGCGGGACCTACAATGAGCAGTTCTTC
abundance: -
j_gene: TRBJ2-1
d_gene: TRBD2
v_gene: TRBV24-1

CDR3aa: CASRPTGTYEQYF
CDR3nt: TGTGCCAGCAGGCCAACAGGGACCTACGAGCAGTACTTC
abundance: -
j_gene: TRBJ2-7
d_gene: -
v_gene: TRBV25-1

CDR3aa: CASSVVPGRNPEAFF
CDR3nt: TGTGCCAGCAGCGTAGTTCCAGGGCGGAATCCTGAAGCTTTCTTT
abundance: -
j_gene: TRBJ1-1
d_gene: -
v_gene: TRBV9

CDR3aa: CASSPDSQLLGYTF
CDR3nt: TGTGCCAGCAGTCCAGACAGCCAGCTTCTCGGCTACACCTTC
abundance: -
j_gene: TRBJ1-2
d_gene: -
v_gene: TRBV7-3

CDR3aa: CASSLTSGSTDEQYF
CDR3nt: TGTGCCAGCTCACTTACTAGCGGGAGTACCGACGAGCAGTACTTC
abundance: once
j_gene: TRBJ2-7
d_gene: TRBD2
v_gene: TRBV18

CDR3aa: CASSLRASGSSYNEQFF
CDR3nt: TGTGCCAGCAGCTTGAGGGCTAGCGGGAGCTCCTACAATGAGCAGTTCTTC
abundance: -
j_gene: TRBJ2-1
d_gene: TRBD2
v_gene: TRBV7-9

CDR3aa: CASSPFAGLNTEAFF
CDR3nt: TGTGCCAGCTCACCATTCGCGGGCTTGAACACTGAAGCTTTCTTT
abundance: once
j_gene: TRBJ1-1
d_gene: -
v_gene: TRBV18

CDR3aa: CASSPQGLAGDEQFF
CDR3nt: TGTGCCAGCAGCCCACAGGGACTAGCGGGAGATGAGCAGTTCTTC
abundance: -
j_gene: TRBJ2-1
d_gene: TRBD2
v_gene: TRBV7-2

CDR3aa: CAIMTPGQFYEQYF
CDR3nt: TGTGCCATCATGACCCCTGGACAGTTCTACGAGCAGTACTTC
abundance: -
j_gene: TRBJ2-7
d_gene: -
v_gene: TRBV10-3

CDR3aa: CASSPWDGGSSYEQYF
CDR3nt: TGTGCCAGTAGTCCCTGGGACGGCGGGAGCTCCTACGAGCAGTACTTC
abundance: -
j_gene: TRBJ2-7
d_gene: TRBD2
v_gene: TRBV19

CDR3aa: CASSYSLDRLNYEQYF
CDR3nt: TGTGCCAGCAGTTACTCGCTGGACAGACTTAACTACGAGCAGTACTTC
abundance: -
j_gene: TRBJ2-7
d_gene: -
v_gene: TRBV6-5

CDR3aa: CASSPGQGRYNEQFF
CDR3nt: TGTGCCAGCAGCCCTGGACAGGGACGCTACAATGAGCAGTTCTTC
abundance: -
j_gene: TRBJ2-1
d_gene: TRBD1
v_gene: TRBV7-9